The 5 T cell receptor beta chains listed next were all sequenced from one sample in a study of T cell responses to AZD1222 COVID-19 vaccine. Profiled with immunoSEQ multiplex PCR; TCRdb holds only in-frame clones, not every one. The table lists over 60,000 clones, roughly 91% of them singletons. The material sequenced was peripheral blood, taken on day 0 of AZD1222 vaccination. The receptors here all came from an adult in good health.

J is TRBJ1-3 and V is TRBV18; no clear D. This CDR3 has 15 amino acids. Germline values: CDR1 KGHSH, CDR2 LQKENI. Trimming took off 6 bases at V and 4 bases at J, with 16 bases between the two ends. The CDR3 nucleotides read TGTGCCAGCTCGACCCCCTCTCCGGGAGGAAACACCATATATTTT. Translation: CASSTPSPGGNTIYF.

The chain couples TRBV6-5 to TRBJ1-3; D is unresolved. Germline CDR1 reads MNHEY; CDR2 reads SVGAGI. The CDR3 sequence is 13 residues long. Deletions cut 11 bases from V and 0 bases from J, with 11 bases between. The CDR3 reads CALRTDSGNTIYF. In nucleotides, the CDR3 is TGTGCCCTTCGGACGGACTCTGGAAACACCATATATTTT.

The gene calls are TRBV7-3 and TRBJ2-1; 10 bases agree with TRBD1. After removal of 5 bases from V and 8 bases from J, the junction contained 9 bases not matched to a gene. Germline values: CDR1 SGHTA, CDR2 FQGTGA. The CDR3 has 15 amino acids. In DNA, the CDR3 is TGTGCCAGCAGCCCAGGGACAGGGGTTCGCCATGAGCAGTTCTTC. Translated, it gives CASSPGTGVRHEQFF.

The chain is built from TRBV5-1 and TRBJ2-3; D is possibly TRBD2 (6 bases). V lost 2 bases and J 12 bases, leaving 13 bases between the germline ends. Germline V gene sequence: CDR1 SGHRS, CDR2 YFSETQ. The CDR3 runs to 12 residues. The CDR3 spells CASSFTSSAQYF. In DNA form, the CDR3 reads TGCGCCAGCAGCTTTACTAGCTCTGCTCAGTATTTT.

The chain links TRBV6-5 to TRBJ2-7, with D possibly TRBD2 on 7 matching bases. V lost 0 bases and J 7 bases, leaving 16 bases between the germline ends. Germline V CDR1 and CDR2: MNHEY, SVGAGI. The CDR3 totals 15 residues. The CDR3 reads CASSYSPGGLREQYF. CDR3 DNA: TGTGCCAGCAGTTACTCACCCGGGGGGCTGAGGGAGCAGTACTTC.